These 17 T cell receptor beta chains share one sample of origin, sequenced in a study of cytomegalovirus exposure and HLA in healthy donors. The PCR made use of 60 Vbeta and 13 Jbeta primers. The table came from immunoSEQ multiplex PCR; TCRdb's copy has only in-frame clones and leaves some out. The sample lists 74,000 or so clones, roughly 65% seen once, with roughly 2.1% in the top ten. The sequenced sample was PBMCs. These receptors were taken from a woman aged 30 to 39 in good health and CMV-seronegative.

This clone was detected once. The CDR3 loop is CASSLELRGGTDTQYF. The CDR3 DNA sequence: TGCGCCAGCAGCTTGGAATTGCGGGGGGGCACAGATACGCAGTATTTT. The chain employs TRBV5-1 and TRBJ2-3; 8 nucleotides agree with TRBD2. The CDR3 runs to 16 residues. CDR1 and CDR2 (germline): SGHRS, YFSETQ. The trim removed 0 bases at V and 1 base at J, leaving 4 bases unmatched. Variable domain in full (rest from reference TRBV5-1 and TRBJ2-3): KAGVTQTPRYLIKTRGQQVTLSCSPISGHRSVSWYQQTPGQGLQFLFEYFSETQRNKGNFPGRFSGRQFSNSRSEMNVSTLELGDSALYLCASSLELRGGTDTQYFGPGTRLTVL.

The chain is built from TRBV7-2 and TRBJ2-1; TRBD2 agrees at 15 bases. The germline V gene encodes CDR1 SGHTA and CDR2 FQGNSA. CDR3 length equals 16 residues. V lost 5 bases, J lost 6 bases, and 5 bases stayed unmatched. The CDR3, as DNA: TGTGCCAGCAGCCCACCGGGACTAGCGGGGGGCAATGAGCAGTTCTTC. It codes for CASSPPGLAGGNEQFF.

Worth noting for this clone: This specimen includes other DNA sequences encoding the same CDR3. The chain carries TRBV7-9 and TRBJ1-4; 8 bases align to TRBD1. The CDR3 spans 14 residues. The V and J ends lost 5 bases and 10 bases, in that order; junction bases with no gene match: 9. Germline lookup yields CDR1 SEHNR and CDR2 FQNEAQ (reference sequence). CDR3 protein: CASSPGQGIGKLFF. In DNA form, the CDR3 reads TGTGCCAGCAGCCCAGGACAGGGAATCGGAAAACTGTTTTTT.

This chain joins TRBV5-6 and TRBJ2-2, with D possibly TRBD2 on 7 matching bases. Germline CDR1 reads SGHDT; CDR2 reads YYEEEE. This CDR3 has 17 amino acids. The V end was cut by 4 bases, the J end by 4 bases, with 20 bases between. CDR3 nucleotides: TGTGCCAGCAGCCCCTTAGGGGGGGGGCCGGGCACCGGGGAGCTGTTTTTT. The encoded protein is CASSPLGGGPGTGELFF.

This clone was observed a few times. The chain has TRBV5-8 and TRBJ1-4; 9 bases agree with TRBD1. J lost 5 bases, V lost 0 bases, and 5 bases had no gene match. The CDR3 totals 16 residues. Germline V gene sequence: CDR1 SGHTS, CDR2 YDEGEE. The CDR3 region has the DNA TGTGCCAGCAGCTTGGGCTCCGGGACAGGGAATGAAAAACTGTTTTTT. It translates to CASSLGSGTGNEKLFF.

This clone has just one count. The chain employs TRBV5-4 and TRBJ2-3, with 7 bases fitting TRBD2. V was clipped by 0 bases and J by 2 bases; unmatched bases: 6. The length of the CDR3 is 16 residues. The germline CDR1 and CDR2 sequences are SGHNT and YYREEE (reference sequence). The CDR3 loop is CASSLGASGFTDTQYF. In nucleotides, the CDR3 is TGTGCCAGCAGCTTGGGGGCTAGCGGATTCACAGATACGCAGTATTTT.

The chain carries TRBV13 and TRBJ2-3; TRBD2 might be the D (6 bases). This CDR3 contains 15 residues. Germline CDR1 reads PRHDT; CDR2 reads FYEKMQ (reference sequence). The V gene lost 3 bases and the J gene lost 0 bases, with 10 bases spanning the gap. CDR3 residues: CASSFQGGSTDTQYF. CDR3 in DNA: TGTGCCAGCAGCTTCCAAGGAGGGAGCACAGATACGCAGTATTTT.

The chain couples TRBV7-2 to TRBJ1-2; 9 bases are shared with TRBD1. V dropped 4 bases and J dropped 2; count of bases not matched to a gene: 2. CDR1 is SGHTA, CDR2 FQGNSA, per germline. This CDR3 region has 14 residues. CDR3 loop: CASSYGQGNYGYTF. CDR3 coding DNA: TGTGCCAGCAGCTACGGACAGGGGAACTATGGCTACACCTTC.

The chain is built from TRBV29-1 and TRBJ2-2; the D gene is possibly TRBD2 (6 bases). The germline V gene has CDR1 SQVTM and CDR2 ANQGSEA. Trimming removed 3 bases at V and 4 bases at J, with 15 bases between. This CDR3 is built from 15 residues. CDR3 bases: TGCAGCGTTGAGGTACCTAGCGCCCGCACCGGGGAGCTGTTTTTT. It codes for CSVEVPSARTGELFF.

The chain recombines TRBV28 with TRBJ1-1, with 9 positions matching TRBD1. The germline gives CDR1 MDHEN, CDR2 SYDVKM. J lost 4 bases, V lost 6 bases, and 9 bases had no gene match. This CDR3 is built from 15 residues. The CDR3 region is CASSPIQGAGTEAFF. In DNA form, the CDR3 reads TGTGCCAGCAGCCCTATACAGGGGGCTGGCACTGAAGCTTTCTTT.

The chain uses TRBV7-8 and TRBJ2-3; 7 bases fit TRBD2. This CDR3 comprises 15 residues. CDR1 and CDR2 (germline): SGHVS, FQNEAQ. V lost 5 bases and J lost 1; bases outside the gene matches: 6. The CDR3 is CASSPRLAGTDTQYF. In nucleotides, the CDR3 is TGTGCCAGCAGCCCTAGACTAGCTGGCACAGATACGCAGTATTTT.

The CDR3 protein is CASRLAGVTDTQYF. The CDR3, as DNA: TGTGCCAGCAGGCTAGCGGGGGTCACAGATACGCAGTATTTT. The J gene is TRBJ2-3, the V gene TRBV28; TRBD2 aligns across 10 bases. Losses at the gene ends were 6 bases for V and 2 bases for J; bases not matched to a gene: 2. The CDR3 length is 14 residues. CDR1 and CDR2 from the germline V gene are MDHEN and SYDVKM.

With respect to this clone: The junction departs from germline at one end; a sequencing error may be responsible. This sample includes further DNA sequences coding for the same CDR3. V gene TRBV6-5 combines with J gene TRBJ2-2; 7 nucleotides match TRBD1. Germline lookup yields CDR1 MNHEY and CDR2 SVGAGI. This CDR3 has 15 residues. DNA of the CDR3: TGTGCCAGCAGTTCAAACAGGGGATACACTGGGGAGCTGTTTTTT. Translating it yields CASSSNRGYTGELFF.

The chain couples TRBV7-8 to TRBJ2-5; possibly TRBD1 for D (7 bases). The CDR3 has 17 residues. Per germline, CDR1 SGHVS and CDR2 FQNEAQ. Deletions cut 1 base from V and 0 bases from J, with 15 bases between. The CDR3 spells CASSLGAGGLYQETQYF. CDR3 DNA: TGTGCCAGCAGCTTAGGCGCAGGGGGGTTGTACCAAGAGACCCAGTACTTC.

The chain links TRBV9 to TRBJ2-3; 15 bases align to TRBD2. This CDR3 is built from 18 residues. V dropped 2 bases and J dropped 3; count of bases not matched to a gene: 7. Germline V CDR1 and CDR2: SGDLS, YYNGEE. CDR3 loop: CASSVLGLAGGLTDTQYF. In DNA form, the CDR3 reads TGTGCCAGCAGCGTCTTAGGACTAGCGGGGGGGTTGACAGATACGCAGTATTTT.

The chain is built from TRBV11-3 and TRBJ1-2; 10 positions agree with TRBD1. Losses at the gene ends were 5 bases for V and 5 bases for J; bases not matched to a gene: 11. CDR1 is SGHNT, CDR2 YENEEA, per germline. The CDR3 loop spans 16 amino acids. The CDR3 is CASSLGGQGNLYGYTF. Here the CDR3 DNA reads TGTGCCAGCAGCCTAGGGGGACAGGGGAATCTATATGGCTACACCTTC.

The rearrangement joins TRBV5-1 to TRBJ2-5; 11 nucleotides line up with TRBD2. The V and J ends lost 4 bases and 1 base, in that order; junction bases with no gene match: 9. CDR3 length: 17 amino acids. Germline CDR1 and CDR2: SGHRS and YFSETQ. The CDR3 region has the DNA TGCGCCAGCAGCCCCGGAGATACTAGCGGGGGCCAAGAGACCCAGTACTTC. This encodes CASSPGDTSGGQETQYF. Combining the CDR3 with reference TRBV5-1 and TRBJ2-5 gives the whole variable domain KAGVTQTPRYLIKTRGQQVTLSCSPISGHRSVSWYQQTPGQGLQFLFEYFSETQRNKGNFPGRFSGRQFSNSRSEMNVSTLELGDSALYLCASSPGDTSGGQETQYFGPGTRLLVL.